Shown below are 18 T cell receptor beta chains from a single sample sequenced in a study of T cell changes during pregnancy in multiple sclerosis. Produced via immunoSEQ multiplex PCR; TCRdb's table is partial and in-frame only. The table includes 85,000 to 130,000 clones, about 90% detected once. This specimen was peripheral blood, taken before pregnancy. The receptors were gathered from a female donor with multiple sclerosis, enrolled in a pregnancy study.

V usage is TRBV7-2 and J usage is TRBJ2-5; TRBD1 aligns across 8 bases. The J call is uncertain, as TRBJ2-7 better fits the DNA end. The CDR3 length is 13 residues. Germline CDR1 is SGHTA and CDR2 is FQGNSA. CDR3 sequence: CASSLTTGDEQYF. CDR3 sequence (DNA): TGTGCCAGCAGCTTAACGACAGGGGACGAGCAGTACTTC.

This chain connects TRBV5-4 to TRBJ2-4; 8 bases fit TRBD2. This CDR3 spans 14 amino acids. The germline V gene has CDR1 SGHNT and CDR2 YYREEE (reference sequence). J gave up 9 bases and V 5 bases, and 10 bases lay outside the gene matches. CDR3 bases: TGTGCCAGCAGTCATACTAGCGGAGGAGGCATTCAGTACTTC. Protein product: CASSHTSGGGIQYF.

The chain is built from TRBV28 and TRBJ2-5; a weak D match, TRBD2 (6 bases). In germline, CDR1 is MDHEN, CDR2 SYDVKM. Trimming cost V 5 bases and J 5 bases, with 15 bases left between them. This CDR3 is 14 amino acids long. The CDR3 spells CASSPEGLSETQYF. The CDR3 DNA is TGTGCCAGCAGTCCAGAGGGACTCAGTGAGACCCAGTACTTC.

The genes are TRBV29-1 and TRBJ1-1; 8 bases fit TRBD1. The CDR3 is 13 amino acids. Trimming cost V 4 bases and J 6 bases; bases outside gene matches: 7. Germline loops: CDR1 SQVTM, CDR2 ANQGSEA. The CDR3 region is CSVGRTGSPEAFF. For the CDR3, the DNA is TGCAGCGTTGGTAGGACAGGGTCCCCTGAAGCTTTCTTT.

This chain connects TRBV7-9 to TRBJ1-2, with 8 bases identical to TRBD1. Germline CDR1 is SEHNR and CDR2 is FQNEAQ (reference sequence). V lost 9 bases, J lost 7 bases, and 16 bases stayed unmatched. This CDR3 region has 15 residues. The CDR3 sequence: CARKQGAFKRGGYTF. CDR3 sequence (DNA): TGTGCCAGGAAGCAGGGGGCTTTTAAAAGGGGTGGCTACACCTTC.

The V gene is TRBV30, the J gene TRBJ1-1, with 10 bases identical to TRBD1. Germline V gene data show CDR1 as GTSNPN and CDR2 as SVGIG (reference sequence). V lost 0 bases, J lost 11 bases, and 6 bases stayed unmatched. This CDR3 contains 13 residues. This CDR3 reads CAWSVLGDRGAFF. The CDR3 DNA follows: TGTGCCTGGAGTGTACTCGGGGACAGGGGCGCTTTCTTT.

The V gene is TRBV28, the J gene TRBJ2-6, with unresolved D. Between the trimmed V and J ends, which lost 5 bases and 0 bases, there was a span of 11 bases. Germline V gene sequence: CDR1 MDHEN, CDR2 SYDVKM. This CDR3 is 16 amino acids long. The CDR3 coding sequence is TGTGCCAGCAGTATCCTGGTGAGCTCTGGGGCCAACGTCCTGACTTTC. Its protein product is CASSILVSSGANVLTF.

This sequence joins TRBV6-6 and TRBJ2-7, with 11 bases that match TRBD1. The ends lost 8 bases at V and 6 bases at J; junction bases unmatched: 12. The CDR3 covers 15 residues. Looked up from germline, CDR1 is MNHNY and CDR2 is SVGAGI (reference sequence). DNA of the CDR3: TGTGCCAGCGGCGAGACCGGGACAGGGGGTGGCGAGCAGTACTTC. Its translation is CASGETGTGGGEQYF.

The rearrangement joins TRBV7-2 to TRBJ2-1; 12 bases align to TRBD2. Per germline, CDR1 SGHTA and CDR2 FQGNSA. This CDR3 has 18 residues. V shed 5 bases and J 4 bases; nucleotides not matched to a gene: 12. As DNA, the CDR3 is TGTGCCAGCAGCCGAATGGGGCTAGCGGGGGGGCGTTACAATGAGCAGTTCTTC. As protein: CASSRMGLAGGRYNEQFF.

This clone has only one observation. The genes are TRBV15 and TRBJ2-1; a weak D match, TRBD1 (5 bases). The CDR3 runs 13 residues. The V gene lost 2 bases and the J gene lost 10 bases, with 12 bases spanning the gap. Germline lookup yields CDR1 LNHNV and CDR2 YYDKDF (reference sequence). CDR3 in amino acids: CATSRSGLREQFF. CDR3 nucleotides: TGTGCCACCAGCAGATCAGGGTTAAGGGAGCAGTTCTTC. The whole variable domain, remainder taken from reference TRBV15 and TRBJ2-1, is DAMVIQNPRYQVTQFGKPVTLSCSQTLNHNVMYWYQQKSSQAPKLLFHYYDKDFNNEADTPDNFQSRRPNTSFCFLDIRSPGLGDTAMYLCATSRSGLREQFFGPGTRLTVL.

The rearrangement uses TRBV7-6 and TRBJ2-2; TRBD1 is a possible D gene (6 bases). CDR1 SGHVS and CDR2 FNYEAQ come from the germline V gene. V was shortened by 1 base and J by 4 bases, with 10 bases between the two germline ends. CDR3 length: 15 amino acids. The CDR3 loop is CASSLVVGGTGELFF. In DNA, the CDR3 is TGTGCCAGCAGCTTAGTAGTAGGGGGCACCGGGGAGCTGTTTTTT.

V gene TRBV7-8 combines with J gene TRBJ2-7, with 8 bases fitting TRBD1. The J segment lost 5 bases and the V segment lost 5 bases, leaving 11 bases of the junction unmatched. This CDR3 is 15 amino acids long. Germline values: CDR1 SGHVS, CDR2 FQNEAQ. Written as DNA, the CDR3 is TGTGCCAGCAGCCTACGGACAGGGAAGACCAACGAGCAGTACTTC. This codes for CASSLRTGKTNEQYF. The full variable domain, in which reference TRBV7-8 and TRBJ2-7 provide the parts outside the CDR3, is GAGVSQSPRYKVAKRGQDVALRCDPISGHVSLFWYQQALGQGPEFLTYFQNEAQLDKSGLPSDRFFAERPEGSVSTLKIQRTQQEDSAVYLCASSLRTGKTNEQYFGPGTRLTVT.

The chain combines TRBV5-1 with TRBJ2-2; TRBD2 matches 7 bases. V dropped 0 bases and J dropped 8; count of bases not matched to a gene: 7. Germline V CDR1 and CDR2: SGHRS, YFSETQ. The CDR3 sequence is 15 residues long. The CDR3, as DNA: TGCGCCAGCAGCTTGGTGGCGGGAGAGGCGGGGGAGCTGTTTTTT. As protein: CASSLVAGEAGELFF.

The DNA for the CDR3 is TGTGCCAGTAGAGGACAGGGGATAACTGAAGCTTTCTTT. It codes for CASRGQGITEAFF. The chain uses TRBV10-3 and TRBJ1-1, with 9 bases that match TRBD1. Germline trimming cut 10 bases from V and 5 bases from J; bases unmatched to any gene: 8. Germline V lookup: CDR1 ENHRY, CDR2 SYGVKD. There are 13 residues in the CDR3.

This clone has only a few counts. The rearrangement uses TRBV28 and TRBJ1-5; 8 positions agree with TRBD1. V lost 6 bases, J lost 10 bases, and 11 bases stayed unmatched. The germline CDR1 and CDR2 sequences are MDHEN and SYDVKM. This CDR3 is 14 amino acids long. CDR3 nucleotide sequence: TGTGCCAGCAGCTATACAGGGGGAAAAACCCCCCAGCATTTT. Translation: CASSYTGGKTPQHF.

This clone was seen a few times. The gene calls are TRBV10-3 and TRBJ1-2; the match to TRBD1 covers 9 bases. The V segment lost 4 bases and the J segment 8 bases; nucleotides outside the gene matches: 5. The germline CDR1 and CDR2 sequences are ENHRY and SYGVKD. The CDR3 totals 13 residues. CDR3 protein: CAISVVTGGGYTF. CDR3 sequence (DNA): TGTGCCATCAGTGTGGTTACAGGGGGCGGCTACACCTTC.

V is TRBV6-1 and J is TRBJ1-2, with D unclear. V was trimmed by 7 bases and J by 0 bases, leaving 9 bases between them. Germline V lookup: CDR1 MNHNS, CDR2 SASEGT. CDR3 size: 13 residues. In DNA form, the CDR3 reads TGTGCCAGCACCCTCCTTCCTAACTATGGCTACACCTTC. Its protein product is CASTLLPNYGYTF.

This rearrangement joins TRBV28 to TRBJ1-5; D is possibly TRBD1 (6 bases). This CDR3 is 16 amino acids long. The germline V and J ends were trimmed by 2 bases and 2 bases, with 13 bases remaining between them. Per germline, CDR1 MDHEN and CDR2 SYDVKM. For the CDR3, the DNA is TGTGCCAGCAGTTTAACGAGGGGGAACGGCAATCAGCCCCAGCATTTT. Translation gives CASSLTRGNGNQPQHF.